This T cell receptor (beta chain) was profiled in a study of early T cells in non-severe SARS-CoV-2 infection. TCRdb re-analysed the 5' RACE reads in MiXCR, keeping a single row per CDR3 protein. Of about 97,000 distinct CDR3 sequences in the sample, about 10% were seen once. Trimming pared 2 bases from V and 4 bases from J, leaving 16 bases between. The CDR3 has 16 residues. The V gene's germline CDR1 is KGHSH and CDR2 LQKENI. The genes are TRBV18 and TRBJ2-3; maybe TRBD1 (5 bases). This sequence originates from an adult who was a healthcare worker with PCR-confirmed SARS-CoV-2 infection or an uninfected control (not recorded which). Material: whole blood, obtained at baseline. The CDR3 DNA sequence: TGTGCCAGCTCACCAATCGGGTCCGCCAGGGCAGATACGCAGTATTTT. This codes for CASSPIGSARADTQYF.